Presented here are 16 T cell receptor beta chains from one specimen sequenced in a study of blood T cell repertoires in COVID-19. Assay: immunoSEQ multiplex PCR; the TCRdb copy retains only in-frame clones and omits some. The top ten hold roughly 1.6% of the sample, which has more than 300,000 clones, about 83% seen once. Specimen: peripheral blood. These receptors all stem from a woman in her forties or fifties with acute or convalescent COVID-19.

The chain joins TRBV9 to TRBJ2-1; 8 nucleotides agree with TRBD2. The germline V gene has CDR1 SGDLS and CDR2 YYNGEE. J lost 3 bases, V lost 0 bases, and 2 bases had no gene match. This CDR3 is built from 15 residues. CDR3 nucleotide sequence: TGTGCCAGCAGCGTAGGGACTAGCCGCTACAATGAGCAGTTCTTC. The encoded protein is CASSVGTSRYNEQFF.

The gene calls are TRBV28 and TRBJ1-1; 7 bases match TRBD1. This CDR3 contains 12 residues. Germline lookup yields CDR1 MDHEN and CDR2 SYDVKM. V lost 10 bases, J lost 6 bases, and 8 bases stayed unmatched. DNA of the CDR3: TGTGCCACCCAAACAGGGGATCCTGAAGCTTTCTTT. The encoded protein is CATQTGDPEAFF.

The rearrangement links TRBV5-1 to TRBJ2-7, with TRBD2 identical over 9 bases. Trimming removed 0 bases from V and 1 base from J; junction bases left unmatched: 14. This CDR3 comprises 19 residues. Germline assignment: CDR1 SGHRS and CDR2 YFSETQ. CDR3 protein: CASSLELGASLAGSYEQYF. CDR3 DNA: TGCGCCAGCAGCTTGGAATTAGGTGCGAGCCTAGCGGGGTCCTACGAGCAGTACTTC.

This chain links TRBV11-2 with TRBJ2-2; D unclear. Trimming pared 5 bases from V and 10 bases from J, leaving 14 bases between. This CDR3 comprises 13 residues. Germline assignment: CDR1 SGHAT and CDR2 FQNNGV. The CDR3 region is CASSAPTIEELFF. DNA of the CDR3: TGTGCCAGCAGCGCCCCGACAATAGAGGAGCTGTTTTTT.

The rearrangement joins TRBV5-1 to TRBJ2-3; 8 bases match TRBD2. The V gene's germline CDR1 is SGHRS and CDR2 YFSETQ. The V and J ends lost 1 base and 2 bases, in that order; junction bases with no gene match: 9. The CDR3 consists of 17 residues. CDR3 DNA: TGCGCCAGCAGCTTGATTTCTAGCGGGCAAAACACAGATACGCAGTATTTT. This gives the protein CASSLISSGQNTDTQYF.

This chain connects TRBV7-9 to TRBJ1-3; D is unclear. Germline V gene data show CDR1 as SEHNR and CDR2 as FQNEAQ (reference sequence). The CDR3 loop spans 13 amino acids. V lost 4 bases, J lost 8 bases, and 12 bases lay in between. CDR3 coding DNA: TGTGCCAGCAGCTCCGGAGGGCGGGACACCATATATTTT. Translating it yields CASSSGGRDTIYF.

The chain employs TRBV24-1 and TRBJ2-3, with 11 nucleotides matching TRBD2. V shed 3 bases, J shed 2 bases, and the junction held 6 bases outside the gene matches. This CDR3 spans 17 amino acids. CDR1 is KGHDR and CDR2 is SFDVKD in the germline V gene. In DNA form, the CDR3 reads TGTGCCACCAGTGATCCCGGGACTAGCGGTTCCACAGATACGCAGTATTTT. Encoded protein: CATSDPGTSGSTDTQYF.

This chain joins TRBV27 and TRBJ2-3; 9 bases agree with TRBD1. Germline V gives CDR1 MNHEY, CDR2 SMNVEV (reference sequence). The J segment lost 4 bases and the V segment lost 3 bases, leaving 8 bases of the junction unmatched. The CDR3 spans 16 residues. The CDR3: CASSLGQGFTADTQYF. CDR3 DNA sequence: TGTGCCAGCAGTTTGGGACAGGGTTTTACGGCAGATACGCAGTATTTT.

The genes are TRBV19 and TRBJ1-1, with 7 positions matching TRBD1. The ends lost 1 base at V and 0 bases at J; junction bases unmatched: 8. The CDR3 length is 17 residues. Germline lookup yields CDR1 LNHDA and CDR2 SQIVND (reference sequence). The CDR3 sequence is CASSIGDMTGMNTEAFF. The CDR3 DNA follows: TGTGCCAGTAGTATAGGAGATATGACAGGGATGAACACTGAAGCTTTCTTT. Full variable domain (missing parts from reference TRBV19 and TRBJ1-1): DGGITQSPKYLFRKEGQNVTLSCEQNLNHDAMYWYRQDPGQGLRLIYYSQIVNDFQKGDIAEGYSVSREKKESFPLTVTSAQKNPTAFYLCASSIGDMTGMNTEAFFGQGTRLTVV.

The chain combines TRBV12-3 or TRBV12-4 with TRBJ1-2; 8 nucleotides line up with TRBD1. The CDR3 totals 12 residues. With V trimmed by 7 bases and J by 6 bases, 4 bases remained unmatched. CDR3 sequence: CASTRGPDGYTF. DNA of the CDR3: TGTGCCAGCACCAGGGGGCCGGATGGCTACACCTTC.

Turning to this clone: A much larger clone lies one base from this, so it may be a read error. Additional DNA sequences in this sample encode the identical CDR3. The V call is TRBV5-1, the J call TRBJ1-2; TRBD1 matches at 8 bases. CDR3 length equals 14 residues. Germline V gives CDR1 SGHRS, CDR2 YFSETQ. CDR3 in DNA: TGCGCCAGCAGCGATAGGGCAGGGGGCGGTGGCTATACCTTC. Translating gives CASSDRAGGGGYTF.

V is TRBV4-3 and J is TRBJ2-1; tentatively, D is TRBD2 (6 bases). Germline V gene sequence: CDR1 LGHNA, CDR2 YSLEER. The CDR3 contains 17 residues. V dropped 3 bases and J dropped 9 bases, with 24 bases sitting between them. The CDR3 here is CASSQILLAQKGGEQFF. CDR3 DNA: TGCGCCAGCAGCCAGATCCTTCTAGCGCAAAAGGGTGGTGAGCAGTTCTTC.

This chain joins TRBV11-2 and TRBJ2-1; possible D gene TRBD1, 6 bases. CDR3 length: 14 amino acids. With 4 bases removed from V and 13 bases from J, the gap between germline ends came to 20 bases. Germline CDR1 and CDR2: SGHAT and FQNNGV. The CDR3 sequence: CASSSSRGHVAQFF. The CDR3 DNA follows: TGTGCCAGCAGCTCATCCAGGGGACACGTTGCACAGTTCTTC.

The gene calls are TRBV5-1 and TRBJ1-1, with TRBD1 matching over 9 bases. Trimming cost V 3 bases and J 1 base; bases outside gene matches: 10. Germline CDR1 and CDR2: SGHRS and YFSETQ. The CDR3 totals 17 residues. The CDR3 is CASSWGTGLNSNTEAFF. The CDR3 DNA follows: TGCGCCAGCAGCTGGGGGACAGGGCTGAATTCGAACACTGAAGCTTTCTTT.

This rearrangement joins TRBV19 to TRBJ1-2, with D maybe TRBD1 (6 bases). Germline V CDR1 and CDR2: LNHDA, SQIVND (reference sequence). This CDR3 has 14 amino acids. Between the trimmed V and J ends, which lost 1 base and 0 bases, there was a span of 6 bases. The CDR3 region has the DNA TGTGCCAGTAGTATAGGGACAGCTAACTATGGCTACACCTTC. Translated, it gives CASSIGTANYGYTF.

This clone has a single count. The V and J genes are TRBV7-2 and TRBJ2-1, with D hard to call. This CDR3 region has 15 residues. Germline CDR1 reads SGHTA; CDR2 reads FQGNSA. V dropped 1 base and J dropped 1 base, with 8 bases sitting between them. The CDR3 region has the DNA TGTGCCAGCAGCTTAGACAGTTCTTCCTACAATGAGCAGTTCTTC. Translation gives CASSLDSSSYNEQFF.